This passage covers 23 T cell receptor beta chains from one sample sequenced in a study of immune evolution from preneoplasia to lung adenocarcinoma. Produced via immunoSEQ multiplex PCR; TCRdb's table is partial and in-frame only. The sample has just over 9,000 clones, about 81% seen once; the top ten hold just under 3%. Sequencing was performed on FFPE lung adenocarcinoma in situ tissue. The origin of the receptors is a person aged 70 to 85 with lung adenocarcinoma.

V gene TRBV19 combines with J gene TRBJ2-5; D perhaps matches TRBD1 (6 bases). In germline, CDR1 is LNHDA, CDR2 SQIVND (reference sequence). The CDR3 is made up of 14 amino acids. Between the trimmed V and J ends, which lost 5 bases and 5 bases, there was a span of 15 bases. This chain's CDR3 is CASSASQGGETQYF. CDR3 nucleotide sequence: TGTGCCAGTAGTGCCTCACAGGGCGGGGAGACCCAGTACTTC.

The CDR3 DNA sequence: TGTGCCAGCAGCCGATTGGACAGGGCTCAAGAGACCCAGTACTTC. Amino acid sequence: CASSRLDRAQETQYF. The chain couples TRBV4-2 to TRBJ2-5; 8 bases fit TRBD1. This CDR3 region has 15 residues. Looked up from germline, CDR1 is LGHNA and CDR2 is YNFKEQ. Trimming removed 4 bases from V and 2 bases from J; junction bases left unmatched: 6.

The gene calls are TRBV25-1 and TRBJ1-4; D gene unclear. The germline V and J ends were trimmed by 5 bases and 14 bases, with 12 bases remaining between them. Germline loops: CDR1 MGHDK, CDR2 SYGVNS. This CDR3 region has 11 residues. The chain's CDR3 is CASSNGKVLFF. The CDR3 DNA is TGTGCCAGCAGTAACGGGAAGGTCCTGTTTTTT.

The chain employs TRBV5-1 and TRBJ2-1, with 11 bases lining up with TRBD1. Per the germline V gene, CDR1 is SGHRS and CDR2 is YFSETQ. V trimming: 4 bases; J trimming: 0 bases; junction bases outside the gene matches: 15. The CDR3 runs 20 residues. The CDR3 protein is CASSRTDRGREPSSYNEQFF. The DNA of the CDR3 is TGCGCCAGCAGCAGGACGGACAGGGGGCGCGAACCAAGCTCCTACAATGAGCAGTTCTTC.

The chain uses TRBV5-3 and TRBJ2-7; TRBD2 might be the D (5 bases). TRBV5-3 is known as an ORF, though its function is uncertain. This CDR3 comprises 17 residues. The germline V and J ends were trimmed by 3 bases and 4 bases, with 23 bases remaining between them. CDR3 loop: CARSSAPGPAGPYEQYF. DNA for the CDR3: TGTGCCAGAAGCTCCGCGCCGGGTCCGGCGGGTCCTTACGAGCAGTACTTC.

Turning to this clone: This same CDR3 is encoded by further DNA sequences in the sample. This CDR3 reads CASSGGTYNEQFF. Written as DNA, the CDR3 is TGTGCCAGCAGTGGCGGGACATACAATGAGCAGTTCTTC. This chain uses TRBV2 with TRBJ2-1; D is possibly TRBD1 or TRBD2 (6 bases each). The CDR3 extends over 13 amino acids. Trimming cost V 4 bases and J 4 bases, with 8 bases left between them. Germline CDR1 is SNHLY and CDR2 is FYNNEI.

This chain connects TRBV19 to TRBJ1-1; perhaps TRBD1 as D (6 bases). Germline lookup yields CDR1 LNHDA and CDR2 SQIVND (reference sequence). This CDR3 contains 13 residues. Trimming left V 5 bases short and J 11 bases short, with 18 bases between. This CDR3 is CASSGDRRGAAFF. In DNA form, the CDR3 reads TGTGCCAGTAGTGGAGACAGGAGGGGTGCGGCTTTCTTT.

This sequence joins TRBV21-1 and TRBJ2-5; the listed D gene, TRBD2, was not tested against the DNA. TRBV21-1 is a pseudogene. This CDR3 has 18 residues. The CDR3 reads CASSEKEVLAGGPWTQYF. The CDR3 DNA reads as TGTGCCAGCTCGGAGAAGGAGGTCTTGGCGGGGGGCCCCTGGACCCAGTACTTC.

The chain carries TRBV11-2 and TRBJ1-3; no clear D. Trimming took 4 bases from V and 4 from J, leaving 2 bases between them. The CDR3 covers 11 residues. Per germline, CDR1 SGHAT and CDR2 FQNNGV. The DNA for the CDR3 is TGTGCCAGCAGCTGGGGAAACACCATATATTTT. Protein product: CASSWGNTIYF.

This sequence joins TRBV7-8 and TRBJ1-3, with D uncertain. Germline V CDR1 and CDR2: SGHVS, FQNEAQ. This CDR3 is built from 16 residues. Trimming left V 5 bases short and J 5 bases short, with 19 bases between. The DNA for the CDR3 is TGTGCCAGCAGCCACCCGTCCGGACGTAAAAGAAACACCATATATTTT. It translates to CASSHPSGRKRNTIYF.

This rearrangement joins TRBV9 to TRBJ2-3; the match to TRBD2 covers 11 bases. The V gene end was trimmed by 0 bases and the J gene end by 5 bases; junction bases not matched to a gene: 8. The CDR3 runs to 17 residues. In germline, CDR1 is SGDLS, CDR2 YYNGEE. CDR3 sequence: CASSVGLLAGGGDTQYF. The CDR3 DNA sequence: TGTGCCAGCAGCGTAGGGTTGCTAGCGGGAGGTGGAGATACGCAGTATTTT. The full variable domain, rest sourced from reference TRBV9 and TRBJ2-3, is DSGVTQTPKHLITATGQRVTLRCSPRSGDLSVYWYQQSLDQGLQFLIQYYNGEERAKGNILERFSAQQFPDLHSELNLSSLELGDSALYFCASSVGLLAGGGDTQYFGPGTRLTVL.

The V gene is TRBV7-2, the J gene TRBJ2-2, with D possibly called TRBD1 or TRBD2 (5 bases each). CDR3 size: 15 residues. V dropped 6 bases and J dropped 3 bases, with 14 bases sitting between them. Germline-derived CDR1 and CDR2 are SGHTA and FQGNSA. The CDR3 bases are TGTGCCAGCAGAGCCTCGAGGGGCCACACCGGGGAGCTGTTTTTT. Translating gives CASRASRGHTGELFF.

The chain joins TRBV28 to TRBJ1-1, with TRBD1 matching over 7 bases. This CDR3 has 17 residues. J lost 1 base, V lost 6 bases, and 14 bases had no gene match. Germline assignment: CDR1 MDHEN and CDR2 SYDVKM. The CDR3 spells CASRSLRGAGGNTEAFF. CDR3 sequence (DNA): TGTGCCAGCAGATCACTTAGGGGTGCAGGGGGGAACACTGAAGCTTTCTTT.

The chain is built from TRBV6-6 and TRBJ2-3; no clear D. The CDR3 has 15 amino acids. With 7 bases removed from V and 1 base from J, the gap between germline ends came to 15 bases. Germline assignment: CDR1 MNHNY and CDR2 SVGAGI (reference sequence). This CDR3 reads CASTGRLIRTDTQYF. In nucleotides, the CDR3 is TGTGCCAGCACAGGACGACTCATTCGCACAGATACGCAGTATTTT.

CDR3 sequence reads: CSVGAAGTINEQFF. The CDR3 nucleotides are TGCAGCGTTGGTGCAGCCGGGACTATCAATGAGCAGTTCTTC. This chain uses TRBV29-1 with TRBJ2-1, with 7 bases identical to TRBD2. Germline loops: CDR1 SQVTM, CDR2 ANQGSEA. The V gene end was trimmed by 4 bases and the J gene end by 6 bases; junction bases not matched to a gene: 9. This CDR3 comprises 14 residues.

The chain links TRBV6-5 to TRBJ2-1; no firm D call. The CDR3 consists of 12 residues. Germline assignment: CDR1 MNHEY and CDR2 SVGAGI. V was shortened by 5 bases and J by 7 bases, with 9 bases between the two germline ends. CDR3 loop: CASSRALNEQFF. CDR3 bases: TGTGCCAGCAGTCGAGCCTTAAATGAGCAGTTCTTC.

This clone was observed a handful of times. Other DNA sequences from this sample encode an identical CDR3 as well. The V and J genes are TRBV6-1 and TRBJ1-2; D is perhaps TRBD1 (6 bases). The V gene's germline CDR1 is MNHNS and CDR2 SASEGT. The CDR3 is 15 residues long. Trimming removed 1 base from V and 1 base from J, with 10 bases in between. This chain's CDR3 is CASSEETGVNYGYTF. Written as DNA, the CDR3 is TGTGCCAGCAGTGAAGAGACAGGAGTTAACTATGGCTACACCTTC.

The chain couples TRBV30 to TRBJ2-1; D is uncertain. Germline V gives CDR1 GTSNPN, CDR2 SVGIG (reference sequence). V was clipped by 0 bases and J by 9 bases, with 12 bases between them. The CDR3 has 13 amino acids. CDR3 residues: CAWSVQRVGEQFF. The DNA of the CDR3 is TGTGCCTGGAGTGTACAAAGGGTTGGTGAGCAGTTCTTC.

This clone was observed a handful of times. This chain uses TRBV9 with TRBJ2-7; 9 nucleotides agree with TRBD2. CDR1 is SGDLS, CDR2 YYNGEE, per germline. The CDR3 sequence is 15 residues long. V trimming: 4 bases; J trimming: 1 base; junction bases outside the gene matches: 6. The CDR3 DNA reads TGTGCCAGCAGCACCGCTAGCGGGGCTTCCTACGAGCAGTACTTC. It specifies CASSTASGASYEQYF.

The rearrangement joins TRBV5-5 to TRBJ2-7; 7 bases map to TRBD1. V lost 1 base, J lost 5 bases, and 3 bases stayed unmatched. Germline V gives CDR1 SGHKS, CDR2 YYEKEE (reference sequence). CDR3 size: 13 residues. CDR3 DNA: TGTGCCAGCAGCTTGTTAGGGGGCAACGAGCAGTACTTC. Encoded protein: CASSLLGGNEQYF. Variable domain in full (rest from reference TRBV5-5 and TRBJ2-7): DAGVTQSPTHLIKTRGQQVTLRCSPISGHKSVSWYQQVLGQGPQFIFQYYEKEERGRGNFPDRFSARQFPNYSSELNVNALLLGDSALYLCASSLLGGNEQYFGPGTRLTVT.

This chain uses TRBV30 with TRBJ1-1; D might be TRBD1 (5 bases). V lost 4 bases to trimming and J lost 3 bases, with 18 bases between them. The germline CDR1 and CDR2 sequences are GTSNPN and SVGIG (reference sequence). The CDR3 is made up of 15 amino acids. Here the CDR3 reads CAWKDLGAWDTEAFF. The CDR3 coding sequence is TGTGCCTGGAAAGACCTAGGGGCTTGGGACACTGAAGCTTTCTTT.

This clone appeared once. V gene TRBV10-1 combines with J gene TRBJ2-5; D is perhaps TRBD1 or TRBD2 (5 bases each). The germline gives CDR1 WNHNN, CDR2 SYGVQD (reference sequence). Trimming took 6 bases from V and 4 from J, leaving 12 bases between them. The CDR3 consists of 13 residues. DNA of the CDR3: TGCGCCAGCAGCCGGGGCGTTAGAGAGACCCAGTACTTC. Translation: CASSRGVRETQYF.

The genes are TRBV14 and TRBJ2-5; D is possibly TRBD1 (5 bases). V was shortened by 2 bases and J by 6 bases, with 7 bases between the two germline ends. CDR1 is SGHDN, CDR2 FVKESK, per germline. The CDR3 extends over 12 amino acids. Here the CDR3 reads CASSQNRQTQYF. DNA for the CDR3: TGTGCCAGCAGCCAAAACAGGCAGACCCAGTACTTC.